Listed below are T cell receptor beta chains from one sample, sequenced in a study of metastatic and nonmetastatic thyroid tumors. MiXCR reprocessed the PCR reads for TCRdb. The data hold 15,000 to 20,000 clones, with around a third observed a single time. Sequenced input: tumor tissue. These receptors all come from a female donor with papillary thyroid cancer or a benign thyroid nodule (not recorded which). Some clones in this sample may be carry-over from other donors' samples. Each CDR3 is given with its conserved first and last residue. A D gene is named only where the DNA matches it firmly. A clone size is listed for some rows: how often the clone was seen (once, few, many), or a class if it is expanded.

D | J | size | V | DNA | CDR3
TRBD1 | TRBJ1-3 | medium-sized | TRBV11-3 | TGTGCCAGCAGCCAACGACAGGGCGCTCTTTCGGGAAACACCATATATTTT | CASSQRQGALSGNTIYF
- | TRBJ1-3 | many | TRBV5-1 | TGCGCCAGCAGCCACGGGCGCCCTGGAAACACCATATATTTT | CASSHGRPGNTIYF
- | TRBJ1-6 | - | TRBV7-3 | TGTGCCAGCAGCATGCTTTTTGGTTCACCCCTCCACTTT | CASSMLFGSPLHF
- | TRBJ1-1 | - | TRBV6-2/TRBV6-3 | TGTGCCAGCAGCCCCGCGGGGGAGAACACTGAAGCTTTCTTT | CASSPAGENTEAFF
- | TRBJ1-1 | few | TRBV12-3/TRBV12-4 | TGTGCCAGCAGTTTATCATGGGGGAGTGTCACAGAAGCTTTCTTT | CASSLSWGSVTEAFF
- | TRBJ1-1 | many | TRBV20-1 | TGCAGTGCGCCCCCACTGAACACTGAAGCTTTCTTT | CSAPPLNTEAFF
- | TRBJ1-2 | - | TRBV4-3 | TGCGCCAGCAGCCTCTCCGGCCGCTCCTCCTATGGCTACACCTTC | CASSLSGRSSYGYTF
TRBD1 | TRBJ1-2 | - | TRBV11-2 | TGTGCCAGCACCGCACCAGGACAGGGGGCATCTGGCTATGGCTACACCTTC | CASTAPGQGASGYGYTF
TRBD2 | TRBJ2-1 | - | TRBV6-1 | TGTGCCAGAAGTGAAGAAGTGGGAGGGCCCCACAATGAGCAGTTCTTC | CARSEEVGGPHNEQFF
- | TRBJ2-3 | many | TRBV4-2 | TGTGCCAGCAGCCAAGGTTCCGGGAGTAGCGCAGATACGCAGTATTTT | CASSQGSGSSADTQYF
- | TRBJ1-1 | - | TRBV6-1 | TGTGCCAGCAGTCCCCGGGCTGAAGCTTTCTTT | CASSPRAEAFF
TRBD2 | TRBJ2-2 | - | TRBV29-1 | TGCAGCGCCAAGGGACTAGGGCATGACACCGGGGAGCTGTTTTTT | CSAKGLGHDTGELFF
- | TRBJ2-7 | - | TRBV19 | TGTGCCACACGCTCGCCGCGGGAAAGGGGAAACGAACAGTACTTC | CATRSPRERGNEQYF
- | TRBJ2-7 | once | TRBV3-1 | TGTGCCAGCAGCTCCCAGGGTGCGGACTACGAGCAGTACTTC | CASSSQGADYEQYF
- | TRBJ2-5 | medium-sized | TRBV24-1 | TGTGCCACCTCCACGCGGGTAGAAGAGACCCAGTACTTC | CATSTRVEETQYF
TRBD1 | TRBJ2-7 | - | TRBV4-1 | TGCGCCAGCAGCCAGTCGGGACAGTCCTACGAGCAGTACTTC | CASSQSGQSYEQYF
TRBD1 | TRBJ2-7 | - | TRBV30 | TGTGCCTGGAGTGTAAGGGGACAGACCTACGAGCAGTACTTC | CAWSVRGQTYEQYF
- | TRBJ1-1 | - | TRBV20-1 | TGCAGTGCTAGAGATTCAGGAGGATACACTGAAGCTTTCTTT | CSARDSGGYTEAFF
- | TRBJ1-2 | medium-sized | TRBV3-1 | TGTGCCAGCAGCCACGGTAGTACCGAGTATGGCTACACCTTC | CASSHGSTEYGYTF
TRBD1 | TRBJ2-7 | - | TRBV20-1 | TGCAGTGCTAGAAGCAGGGGGCTCTACGAGCAGTACTTC | CSARSRGLYEQYF
TRBD1 | TRBJ2-7 | - | TRBV6-5 | TGTGCCAGCAGTTACCGGGACAGGGGCTACGAGCAGTACTTC | CASSYRDRGYEQYF
- | TRBJ2-7 | once | TRBV5-1 | TGCGCCAGCAGCCGTATCATCGGACAGAGCGGCTACGAGCAGTACTTC | CASSRIIGQSGYEQYF
- | TRBJ2-3 | - | TRBV20-1 | TGCAGTGCTAGGCGGGCTAGCACAGATACGCAGTATTTT | CSARRASTDTQYF
- | TRBJ2-7 | medium-sized | TRBV5-1 | TGCGCCAGCAGCTTGGGCCCCGAGAACCCATACGAGCAGTACTTC | CASSLGPENPYEQYF
- | TRBJ2-7 | few | TRBV6-5 | TGTGCCAGCAGTTACCTAGGGGTCGAGCAGTACTTC | CASSYLGVEQYF
- | TRBJ2-2 | few | TRBV6-1 | TGTGCCAGCAGTGAATGGAACACCGGGGAGCTGTTTTTT | CASSEWNTGELFF
- | TRBJ2-7 | - | TRBV20-1 | TGCAGTGCTAGAGACTTCGACAGGTCCTCCTACGAGCAGTACTTC | CSARDFDRSSYEQYF
- | TRBJ2-7 | - | TRBV4-1 | TGCGCCAGCAGCCAAGATGCGACAGTTTCCTACGAGCAGTACTTC | CASSQDATVSYEQYF
- | TRBJ2-6 | medium-sized | TRBV19 | TGTGCCAGTAGTAGCCTCGCCCCTGGAGCCAACGTCCTGACTTTC | CASSSLAPGANVLTF
- | TRBJ2-1 | many | TRBV9 | TGTGCCAGCACCGCTAGGGGCTCCTACAATGAGCAGTTCTTC | CASTARGSYNEQFF
- | TRBJ2-7 | medium-sized | TRBV11-3 | TGTGCCAGCAGCTTCCCCTACGAGCAGTACTTC | CASSFPYEQYF
- | TRBJ1-3 | - | TRBV6-2/TRBV6-3 | TGTGCCAGCAGTTACTCGCGGCAGGGGAGCTCTGGAAACACCATATATTTT | CASSYSRQGSSGNTIYF
- | TRBJ2-3 | few | TRBV28 | TGTGCCAGCAGTTTGGGCGTGGGAGTGGGGAGCACAGATATGCAGTATTTT | CASSLGVGVGSTDMQYF
- | TRBJ1-4 | medium-sized | TRBV9 | TGTGCCAGCAGCGGCGGGAGAGACAGCACTAATGAAAAACTGTTTTTT | CASSGGRDSTNEKLFF
- | TRBJ2-7 | medium-sized | TRBV5-1 | TGCGCCAGCAGCATCGTCGGGACTCAGGACGAGCAGTACTTC | CASSIVGTQDEQYF
TRBD1 | TRBJ1-6 | - | TRBV20-1 | TGCAGTGCTAGCCCTCTAACAGGGGATAATTCACCCCTCCACTTT | CSASPLTGDNSPLHF
- | TRBJ2-7 | few | TRBV28 | TGTGCCAGCAGTTTACACGGCACCTCTCCCTCCTACGAGCAGTACTTC | CASSLHGTSPSYEQYF
- | TRBJ1-6 | - | TRBV20-1 | TGCAGTGCTAGAGATCCGACGGCGTGGGATTCACCCCTCCACTTT | CSARDPTAWDSPLHF
- | TRBJ2-7 | - | TRBV6-5 | TGTGCCAGCAGTTACTCAGTCCACCAAGGCCACGAGCAGTACTTC | CASSYSVHQGHEQYF
TRBD1 | TRBJ1-6 | few | TRBV6-2/TRBV6-3 | TGTGCCAGCAGCTCCGCCGGGACAGGGGTCTATAATTCACCCCTCCACTTT | CASSSAGTGVYNSPLHF
TRBD1 | TRBJ1-5 | - | TRBV11-2 | TGTGCCAGCAGTTTTAGAGGGGGACGACAGGGTTCGCATCAGCCCCAGCATTTT | CASSFRGGRQGSHQPQHF
TRBD1 | TRBJ1-2 | medium-sized | TRBV12-3/TRBV12-4 | TGTGCCAGCAGTTTGTATCCAGGGGGCTATGGCTACACCTTC | CASSLYPGGYGYTF
TRBD2 | TRBJ2-7 | few | TRBV28 | TGTGCCAGCAGTCCCCCGACACCGGGGGGGAACGAGCAGTACTTC | CASSPPTPGGNEQYF
- | TRBJ2-1 | - | TRBV5-5 | TGTGCCAGCATCCCACCCGGTAACCATGAGCAGTTCTTC | CASIPPGNHEQFF
TRBD1 | TRBJ2-2 | - | TRBV28 | TGTGCCAGCAGCCGCACAGGGGCCACCGGGGAGCTGTTTTTT | CASSRTGATGELFF
TRBD2 | TRBJ2-3 | - | TRBV4-2 | TGTGCCAGCAGCCAAGATTTGACTAGCAGCGATACGCAGTATTTT | CASSQDLTSSDTQYF
- | TRBJ2-5 | many | TRBV20-1 | TGCAGTGCTAGAGCGGTAGCGGAAAGCCACCTCCAAGAGACCCAGTACTTC | CSARAVAESHLQETQYF
TRBD2 | TRBJ2-7 | - | TRBV19 | TGTGCCAGTAGTACCCTAGCGGGGGGCAAGAGCTCCTACGAGCAGTACTTC | CASSTLAGGKSSYEQYF
TRBD1 | TRBJ1-2 | medium-sized | TRBV5-1 | TGCGCCAGCAGCTCGGACGCGACAGGGTCGGATGGCTACACCTTC | CASSSDATGSDGYTF
- | TRBJ2-7 | few | TRBV12-3/TRBV12-4 | TGTGCCAGCAGTTCACCCGACAGCTACGAGCAGTACTTC | CASSSPDSYEQYF
- | TRBJ2-7 | - | TRBV30 | TGTGCCTTGGAGGGGGGGTCCTACGAGCAGTACTTC | CALEGGSYEQYF
TRBD2 | TRBJ2-3 | - | TRBV7-2 | TGTGCCAGCAGCTTAGCGGCTAGCGGGAGGCCAGATACGCAGTATTTT | CASSLAASGRPDTQYF
- | TRBJ1-5 | - | TRBV19 | TGTGCCAGTAGTATTAGGGACACCTACAATCAGCCCCAGCATTTT | CASSIRDTYNQPQHF
- | TRBJ1-4 | - | TRBV20-1 | TGCAGTGCTAGAGAGGAGGATGAAAAACAGTTTTTT | CSAREEDEKQFF